The 27 T cell receptor beta chains below were found in one sample sequenced in a study of blood T cells in healthy people across ages. Primers used in a second PCR of about 6 to 11 cycles were a sample-barcoded 5' primer and a J-beta primer mix. TCRdb re-called the 5' RACE reads with MiXCR, one entry per CDR3 protein. The table records roughly 800,000 distinct CDR3 sequences, roughly 35% of them present only once. Sequencing was performed on blood. The source of these receptors is a man aged 18-30 years in good health.

The chain employs TRBV12-3 or TRBV12-4 and TRBJ1-3; 9 bases match TRBD1. J gave up 0 bases and V 2 bases, and 5 bases lay outside the gene matches. This CDR3 is 17 amino acids long. The CDR3 spells CASSLWDRAASGNTIYF. CDR3 DNA sequence: TGTGCCAGCAGTTTATGGGACAGGGCCGCCTCTGGAAACACCATATATTTT.

The chain uses TRBV20-1 and TRBJ2-3; 14 positions match TRBD2. Germline V gene lookup returns CDR1 DFQATT and CDR2 SNEGSKA (reference sequence). The V gene end was trimmed by 6 bases and the J gene end by 4 bases; junction bases not matched to a gene: 9. This CDR3 comprises 16 residues. CDR3 in DNA: TGCAGTGCGGAGGGGACTAGCGGGAGCTCTCCAGATACGCAGTATTTT. This gives the protein CSAEGTSGSSPDTQYF.

CDR3 DNA: TGCAGCGTTGCGACGGTCGGTGGAGCTTTCTTT. It is translated as CSVATVGGAFF. The chain combines TRBV29-1 with TRBJ1-1; D uncertain. CDR1 is SQVTM and CDR2 is ANQGSEA in the germline V gene. This CDR3 comprises 11 residues. V lost 4 bases, J lost 10 bases, and 13 bases lay in between.

This clonotype was detected once. This sequence joins TRBV20-1 and TRBJ2-7; 8 bases match TRBD1. The J call may be in error: the DNA end matches TRBJ2-5 better. This CDR3 is 15 amino acids long. Per germline, CDR1 DFQATT and CDR2 SNEGSKA (reference sequence). As DNA, the CDR3 is TGCAGTGCTAGAGCGTGGGACAGGTCCTCGGAGACCCAGTACTTC. Protein: CSARAWDRSSETQYF.

The chain joins TRBV7-2 to TRBJ2-3; D is unresolved. V was shortened by 10 bases and J by 4 bases, with 12 bases between the two germline ends. Germline V lookup: CDR1 SGHTA, CDR2 FQGNSA. The CDR3 contains 12 residues. CDR3 bases: TGTGCCATAGTGGGCCCGGCAGATACGCAGTATTTT. Translation gives CAIVGPADTQYF.

This clonotype showed up just a few times. The chain couples TRBV15 to TRBJ2-1, with D possibly TRBD1 on 6 matching bases. This CDR3 has 16 amino acids. Germline V CDR1 and CDR2: LNHNV, YYDKDF (reference sequence). V was shortened by 3 bases and J by 2 bases, with 14 bases between the two germline ends. The CDR3 reads CATSRNRVGPYNEQFF. In DNA, the CDR3 is TGTGCCACCAGCAGGAACAGGGTGGGACCCTACAATGAGCAGTTCTTC.

The rearrangement joins TRBV7-2 to TRBJ2-3; D assignment may be TRBD1 or TRBD2 (5 bases each). Trimming stripped 1 base from V and 9 bases from J, with 14 bases between. Looked up from germline, CDR1 is SGHTA and CDR2 is FQGNSA. The CDR3 contains 14 residues. CDR3 sequence (DNA): TGTGCCAGCAGCTTAGAAGGGACCACGGAGACGCAGTATTTT. Amino acid sequence: CASSLEGTTETQYF.

This chain joins TRBV5-6 and TRBJ1-1; D ambiguous. V shed 4 bases and J shed 4 bases, with 20 bases lying between them. The CDR3 extends over 16 amino acids. Germline-derived CDR1 and CDR2 are SGHDT and YYEEEE. As DNA, the CDR3 is TGTGCCAGCAGCCTTCCGCGGGGAGAAGTCGGCACTGAAGCTTTCTTT. Amino acid sequence: CASSLPRGEVGTEAFF.

There are a few counts of this clonotype. The chain carries TRBV28 and TRBJ2-4, with TRBD2 matching 7 bases. The junction had 16 bases not matched to a gene; V was cut back by 3 bases and J by 8 bases. CDR1 MDHEN and CDR2 SYDVKM come from the germline V gene. CDR3 size: 17 residues. The CDR3 nucleotides read TGTGCCAGCAGTTTTCATGGGACGGATTCCCTAGCGGACATTCAGTACTTC. Amino acids: CASSFHGTDSLADIQYF.

This clonotype was counted ten times or more. The rearrangement uses TRBV4-3 and TRBJ2-5; no clear D gene. CDR3 length: 13 amino acids. CDR1 is LGHNA and CDR2 is YSLEER in the germline V gene. With 1 base removed from V and 5 bases from J, the gap between germline ends came to 8 bases. Here the CDR3 DNA reads TGCGCCAGCAGCCAAGTCCCTGGGGAGACCCAGTACTTC. This codes for CASSQVPGETQYF.

About this clonotype: The junction does not match germline at one end; this may be a read error. The V and J genes are TRBV2 and TRBJ2-5; D is perhaps TRBD1 (5 bases). The CDR3 is made up of 14 amino acids. Germline lookup yields CDR1 SNHLY and CDR2 FYNNEI. CDR3 sequence reads: CASTLDSTQETRYF. The CDR3 nucleotides are TGTGCCAGCACCCTTGACAGTACCCAAGAGACCCGGTACTTC. Looking up the rest from reference TRBV2 and TRBJ2-5 gives the full variable domain: EPEVTQTPSHQVTQMGQEVILRCVPISNHLYFYWYRQILGQKVEFLVSFYNNEISEKSEIFDDQFSVERPDGSNFTLKIRSTKLEDSAMYFCASTLDSTQETRYFGPGTRLLVL.

This clonotype has a handful of counts. The chain is built from TRBV6-6 and TRBJ2-7; 7 positions agree with TRBD1. The germline gives CDR1 MNHNY, CDR2 SVGAGI (reference sequence). The CDR3 runs to 13 residues. V dropped 7 bases and J dropped 2; count of bases not matched to a gene: 5. The CDR3 reads CASTQDRAYEQYF. In nucleotides, the CDR3 is TGTGCCAGCACCCAAGACAGGGCCTACGAGCAGTACTTC.

CDR3 sequence: CASSPDLWNQPQHF. The CDR3 bases are TGCGCCAGCAGCCCGGACTTGTGGAATCAGCCCCAGCATTTT. The genes are TRBV4-3 and TRBJ1-5; no reliable D call. Looked up from germline, CDR1 is LGHNA and CDR2 is YSLEER. V lost 4 bases to trimming and J lost 4 bases, with 11 bases between them. The length of the CDR3 is 14 residues.

This clonotype was observed a handful of times. The chain combines TRBV9 with TRBJ2-1, with 8 bases fitting TRBD1. CDR3 size: 15 residues. The J segment lost 7 bases and the V segment lost 3 bases, leaving 9 bases of the junction unmatched. Looked up from germline, CDR1 is SGDLS and CDR2 is YYNGEE. The CDR3 sequence is CASSDADRERNEQFF. CDR3 DNA: TGTGCCAGCAGCGACGCGGACAGGGAGAGGAATGAGCAGTTCTTC.

Concerning this clonotype: This may come from a read error, since a much larger clone is one base off. This sequence joins TRBV20-1 and TRBJ2-5; 9 bases map to TRBD1. The CDR3 loop spans 16 amino acids. Germline V gene lookup returns CDR1 DFQATT and CDR2 SNEGSKA (reference sequence). The DNA for the CDR3 is TGCGGTGCTAGAGATGCAGACAGGGGGGACTACAATGAGCAGTACTTC. Translation gives CGARDADRGDYNEQYF.

The rearrangement uses TRBV20-1 and TRBJ2-7; 10 bases agree with TRBD1. This CDR3 region has 14 residues. Trimming took 2 bases from V and 3 from J; bases not matched to a gene: 4. Germline CDR1 and CDR2: DFQATT and SNEGSKA (reference sequence). In DNA, the CDR3 is TGCAGTGCTAGACTGGACAGGGGGAACTACGAGCAGTACTTC. This encodes CSARLDRGNYEQYF.

This chain uses TRBV7-2 with TRBJ2-5, with 9 bases identical to TRBD1. The DNA end lines up better with TRBJ2-1; the J call may be wrong. Germline values: CDR1 SGHTA, CDR2 FQGNSA. The CDR3 runs 16 residues. DNA of the CDR3: TGTGCCAGCAGCTTCACCGGGACAGGGTCCCAAGAGACCCAGTTCTTC. Amino acids: CASSFTGTGSQETQFF.

In this sample, this clonotype turned up a few times. The chain uses TRBV6-6 and TRBJ2-7; TRBD1 aligns across 8 bases. This CDR3 spans 13 amino acids. CDR1 is MNHNY, CDR2 SVGAGI, per germline (reference sequence). With V trimmed by 4 bases and J by 3 bases, 2 bases remained unmatched. Written as DNA, the CDR3 is TGTGCCAGCAGTTTACAGGGGGTCTACGAGCAGTACTTC. Translation gives CASSLQGVYEQYF.

V is TRBV6-4 and J is TRBJ2-2, with a tentative D call TRBD1 (6 bases). This CDR3 has 16 residues. Germline CDR1 and CDR2: MRHNA and SNTAGT. With 2 bases removed from V and 1 base from J, the gap between germline ends came to 11 bases. DNA of the CDR3: TGTGCCAGCAGTGACGGCTCCAGGGGGAACACCGGGGAGCTGTTTTTT. It codes for CASSDGSRGNTGELFF.

This rearrangement joins TRBV6-2 or TRBV6-3 to TRBJ2-3; 8 bases map to TRBD1. CDR3 length: 16 amino acids. V lost 4 bases and J lost 3; bases outside the gene matches: 9. Germline CDR1 reads MNHEY; CDR2 reads SVGEGT. For the CDR3, the DNA is TGTGCCAGCAGTTTCCCAGGACAGGGTAGGACAGATACGCAGTATTTT. Its protein is CASSFPGQGRTDTQYF.

The rearrangement links TRBV21-1 to TRBJ2-2; the table's D call TRBD1 went unverified against the DNA. TRBV21-1 is labeled a pseudogene. The CDR3 contains 15 residues. The CDR3 DNA reads as TGTGCCAGCAGCAATCGGGGGCTGTTCACCGGGGAGCTGTTTTTT. Its translation is CASSNRGLFTGELFF.

V gene TRBV4-3 combines with J gene TRBJ2-2, with D possibly TRBD1 on 6 matching bases. Trimming pared 0 bases from V and 6 bases from J, leaving 20 bases between. CDR3 length equals 18 residues. CDR1 LGHNA and CDR2 YSLEER come from the germline V gene. The chain's CDR3 is CASSQERSWQGWSGELFF. The CDR3 nucleotides read TGCGCCAGCAGCCAAGAGCGGTCATGGCAGGGGTGGTCCGGGGAGCTGTTTTTT.

This clonotype showed up many times. The chain employs TRBV12-3 or TRBV12-4 and TRBJ2-5; 10 nucleotides agree with TRBD2. V was pared by 4 bases and J by 1 base, with 3 bases of the junction left unmatched. CDR3 length: 15 amino acids. CDR3: CASSSGTSVQETQYF. CDR3 coding DNA: TGTGCCAGCAGTTCCGGGACTAGCGTCCAAGAGACCCAGTACTTC.

This clonotype occurred a few times. The V call is TRBV2, the J call TRBJ1-5; perhaps TRBD1 as D (5 bases). Germline lookup yields CDR1 SNHLY and CDR2 FYNNEI. V was shortened by 6 bases and J by 3 bases, with 9 bases between the two germline ends. The CDR3 length is 13 residues. CDR3 region: CASRRGDNQPQHF. CDR3 sequence (DNA): TGTGCCAGCAGGCGGGGGGACAATCAGCCCCAGCATTTT.

This clonotype was counted between two and nine times. The rearrangement joins TRBV12-3 or TRBV12-4 to TRBJ1-5, with TRBD1 matching 11 bases. The CDR3 covers 15 residues. J was trimmed by 6 bases and V by 4 bases; bases with no gene match: 5. DNA for the CDR3: TGTGCCAGCAGTTACGGACAGGGGGCGGCTCAGCCCCAGCATTTT. Translated: CASSYGQGAAQPQHF.

V gene TRBV6-6 combines with J gene TRBJ1-5; D is perhaps TRBD1 (5 bases). V was trimmed by 1 base and J by 1 base, leaving 11 bases between them. Germline-derived CDR1 and CDR2 are MNHNY and SVGAGI (reference sequence). The CDR3 is 16 amino acids. DNA for the CDR3: TGTGCCAGCAGTTACTTACGCCGGGACAGCAATCAGCCCCAGCATTTT. Encoded protein: CASSYLRRDSNQPQHF.

In the case of this clonotype: Compared with germline, one end of the junction differs, possibly owing to a read error. The chain couples TRBV20-1 to TRBJ2-1; 8 bases match TRBD1. CDR1 is DFQATT and CDR2 is SNEGSKA in the germline V gene (reference sequence). This CDR3 region has 15 residues. The CDR3 protein is CSTRDLDRAYNEQFF. The CDR3 coding sequence is TGCAGTACTAGAGATTTGGACAGGGCCTACAATGAGCAGTTCTTC.